Sequencing of this TCR beta chain was carried out in a study of blood T cells in healthy people across ages. A few counts support this clonotype. Together with a sample-barcoded 5' primer, a J-beta primer mix was included in a second PCR lasting about 6 to 12 cycles. Each CDR3 protein gets one entry after TCRdb re-called the 5' RACE reads with MiXCR. The profile shows around 1.5 million distinct CDR3 sequences, roughly 32% of them singletons. From germline, CDR1 is SQVTM and CDR2 ANQGSEA. This CDR3 is 14 amino acids long. With 1 base removed from V and 0 bases from J, the gap between germline ends came to 9 bases.

The specimen was blood. This TCR came from a woman aged 25 to 45 in good health. The chain recombines TRBV29-1 with TRBJ2-5, with D unclear. DNA of the CDR3: TGCAGCGTTGAAGTTGTGGTACACCAAGAGACCCAGTACTTC. Protein sequence: CSVEVVVHQETQYF. The full variable domain, completed using reference TRBV29-1 and TRBJ2-5, is SAVISQKPSRDICQRGTSLTIQCQVDSQVTMMFWYRQQPGQSLTLIATANQGSEATYESGFVIDKFPISRPNLTFSTLTVSNMSPEDSSIYLCSVEVVVHQETQYFGPGTRLLVL.